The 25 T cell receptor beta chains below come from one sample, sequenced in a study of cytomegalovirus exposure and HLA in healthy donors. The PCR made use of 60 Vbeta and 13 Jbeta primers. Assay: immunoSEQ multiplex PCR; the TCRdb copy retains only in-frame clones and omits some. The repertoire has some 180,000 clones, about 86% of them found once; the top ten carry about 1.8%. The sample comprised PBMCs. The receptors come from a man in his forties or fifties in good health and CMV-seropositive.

The CDR3 DNA reads as TGTGCCAGCAGGGCTACAGGCGGGGGTGGCTACACCTTC. It yields the protein CASRATGGGGYTF. The V gene is TRBV6-5, the J gene TRBJ1-2; weak D call: TRBD1 (5 bases). V dropped 6 bases and J dropped 7 bases, with 15 bases sitting between them. This CDR3 spans 13 amino acids. The germline V gene encodes CDR1 MNHEY and CDR2 SVGAGI.

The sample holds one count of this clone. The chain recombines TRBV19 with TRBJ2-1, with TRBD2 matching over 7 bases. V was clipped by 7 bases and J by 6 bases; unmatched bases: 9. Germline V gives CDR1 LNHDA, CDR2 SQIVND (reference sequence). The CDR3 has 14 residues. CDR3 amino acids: CASNDRGDSNEQFF. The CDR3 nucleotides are TGTGCCAGTAATGATCGGGGGGACTCCAATGAGCAGTTCTTC.

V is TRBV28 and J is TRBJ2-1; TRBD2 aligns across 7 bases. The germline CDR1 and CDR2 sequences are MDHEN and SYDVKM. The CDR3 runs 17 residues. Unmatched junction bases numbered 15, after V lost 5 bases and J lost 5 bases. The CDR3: CASSPTNPGLRHNEQFF. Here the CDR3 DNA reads TGTGCCAGCAGTCCCACGAACCCGGGACTACGGCACAATGAGCAGTTCTTC.

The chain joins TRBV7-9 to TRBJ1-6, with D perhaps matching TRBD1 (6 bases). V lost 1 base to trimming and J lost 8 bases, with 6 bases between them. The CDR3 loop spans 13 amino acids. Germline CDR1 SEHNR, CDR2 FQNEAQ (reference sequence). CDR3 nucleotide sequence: TGTGCCAGCAGCTTAGAGGGGGATTCACCCCTCCACTTT. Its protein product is CASSLEGDSPLHF.

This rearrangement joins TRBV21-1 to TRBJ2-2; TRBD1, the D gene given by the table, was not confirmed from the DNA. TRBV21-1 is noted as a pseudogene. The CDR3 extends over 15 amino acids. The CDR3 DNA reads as TGTGCCAGCAGCAAAGGGACAGGGAGCACCGGGGAGCTGTTTTTT. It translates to CASSKGTGSTGELFF.

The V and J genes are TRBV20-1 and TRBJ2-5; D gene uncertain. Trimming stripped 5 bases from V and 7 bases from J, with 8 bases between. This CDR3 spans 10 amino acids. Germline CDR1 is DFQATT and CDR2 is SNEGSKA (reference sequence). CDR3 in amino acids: CSAVRGTQYF. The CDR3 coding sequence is TGCAGTGCTGTGAGAGGGACCCAGTACTTC.

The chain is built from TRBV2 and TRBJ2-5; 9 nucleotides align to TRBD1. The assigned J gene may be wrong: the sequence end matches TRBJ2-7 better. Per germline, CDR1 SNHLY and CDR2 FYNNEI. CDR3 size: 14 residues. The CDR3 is CASSVLGQGYEQYF. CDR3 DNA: TGTGCCAGCAGTGTTCTGGGACAGGGCTACGAGCAGTACTTC.

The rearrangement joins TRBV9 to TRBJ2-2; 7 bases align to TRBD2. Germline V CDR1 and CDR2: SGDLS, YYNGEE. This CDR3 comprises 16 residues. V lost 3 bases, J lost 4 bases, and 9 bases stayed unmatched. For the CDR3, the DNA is TGTGCCAGCAGCGCTGGGGGGGGAGCCTTCACCGGGGAGCTGTTTTTT. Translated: CASSAGGGAFTGELFF.

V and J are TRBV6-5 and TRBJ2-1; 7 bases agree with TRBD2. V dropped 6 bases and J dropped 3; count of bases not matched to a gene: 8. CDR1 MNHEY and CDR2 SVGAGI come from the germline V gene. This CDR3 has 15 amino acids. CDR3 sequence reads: CASRLAGEGYNEQFF. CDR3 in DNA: TGTGCCAGCAGATTAGCGGGTGAGGGCTACAATGAGCAGTTCTTC.

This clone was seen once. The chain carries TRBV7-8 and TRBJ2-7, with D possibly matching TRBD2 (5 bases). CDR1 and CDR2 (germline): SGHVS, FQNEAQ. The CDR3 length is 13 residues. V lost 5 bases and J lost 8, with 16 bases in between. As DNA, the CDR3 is TGTGCCAGCAGCACACTAGGGATTTTTCAGCAGTACTTC. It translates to CASSTLGIFQQYF.

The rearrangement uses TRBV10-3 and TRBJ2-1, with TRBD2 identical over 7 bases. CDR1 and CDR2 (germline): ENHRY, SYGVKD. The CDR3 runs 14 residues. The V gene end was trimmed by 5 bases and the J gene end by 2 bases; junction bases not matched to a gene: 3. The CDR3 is CAISSSGPYNEQFF. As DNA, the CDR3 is TGTGCCATCAGTTCTAGCGGACCCTACAATGAGCAGTTCTTC.

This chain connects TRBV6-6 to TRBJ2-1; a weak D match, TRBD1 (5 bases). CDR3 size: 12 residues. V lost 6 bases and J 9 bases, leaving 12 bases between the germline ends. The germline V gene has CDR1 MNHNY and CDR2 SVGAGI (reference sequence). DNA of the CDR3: TGTGCCAGCAGCCCACAGGCTACTGAGCAGTTCTTC. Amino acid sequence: CASSPQATEQFF.

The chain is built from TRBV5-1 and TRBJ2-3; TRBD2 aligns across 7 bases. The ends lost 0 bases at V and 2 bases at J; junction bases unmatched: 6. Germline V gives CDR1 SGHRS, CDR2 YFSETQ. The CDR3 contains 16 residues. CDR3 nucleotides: TGCGCCAGCAGCTTGGTGGCTAGCGGATCCACAGATACGCAGTATTTT. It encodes CASSLVASGSTDTQYF.

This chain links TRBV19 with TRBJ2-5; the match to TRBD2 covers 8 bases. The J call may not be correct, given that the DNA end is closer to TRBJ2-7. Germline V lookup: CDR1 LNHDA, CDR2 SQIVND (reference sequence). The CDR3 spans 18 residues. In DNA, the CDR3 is TGTGCCAGTAGTATATTTGGGACTAGTGATCGGGGTTCCTACGAGCAGTACTTC. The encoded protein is CASSIFGTSDRGSYEQYF.

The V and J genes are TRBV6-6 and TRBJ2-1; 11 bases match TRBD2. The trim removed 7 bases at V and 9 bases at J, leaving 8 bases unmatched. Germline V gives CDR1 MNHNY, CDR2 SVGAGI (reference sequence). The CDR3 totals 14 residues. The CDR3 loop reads CASTELAGVGEQFF. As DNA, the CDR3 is TGTGCCAGCACTGAACTAGCGGGAGTAGGTGAGCAGTTCTTC.

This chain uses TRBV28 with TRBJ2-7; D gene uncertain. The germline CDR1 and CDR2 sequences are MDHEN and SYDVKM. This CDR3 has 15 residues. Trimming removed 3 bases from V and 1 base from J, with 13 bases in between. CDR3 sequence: CASSFFSPGSYEQYF. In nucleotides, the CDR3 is TGTGCCAGCAGTTTTTTTTCTCCAGGTTCCTACGAGCAGTACTTC. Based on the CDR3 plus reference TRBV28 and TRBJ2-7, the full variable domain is DVKVTQSSRYLVKRTGEKVFLECVQDMDHENMFWYRQDPGLGLRLIYFSYDVKMKEKGDIPEGYSVSREKKERFSLILESASTNQTSMYLCASSFFSPGSYEQYFGPGTRLTVT.

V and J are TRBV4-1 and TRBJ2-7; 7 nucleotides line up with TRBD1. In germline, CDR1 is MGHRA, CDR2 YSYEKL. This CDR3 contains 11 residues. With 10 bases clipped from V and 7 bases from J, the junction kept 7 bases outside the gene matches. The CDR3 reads CATSGGAEQYF. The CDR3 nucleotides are TGCGCCACTTCAGGGGGAGCGGAGCAGTACTTC.

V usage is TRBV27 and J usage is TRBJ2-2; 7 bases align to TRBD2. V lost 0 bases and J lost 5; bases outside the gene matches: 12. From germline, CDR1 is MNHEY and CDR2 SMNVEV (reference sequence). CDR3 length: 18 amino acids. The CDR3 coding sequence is TGTGCCAGCAGTTTATCGGTAATGGGCGGGAGCCCAACCGGGGAGCTGTTTTTT. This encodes CASSLSVMGGSPTGELFF.

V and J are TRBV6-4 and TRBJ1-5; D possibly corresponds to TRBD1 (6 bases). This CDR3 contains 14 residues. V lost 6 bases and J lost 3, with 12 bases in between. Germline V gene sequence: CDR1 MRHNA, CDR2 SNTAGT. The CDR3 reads CASRSDSLNQPQHF. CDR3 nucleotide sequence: TGTGCCAGCAGATCGGACAGCCTCAATCAGCCCCAGCATTTT.

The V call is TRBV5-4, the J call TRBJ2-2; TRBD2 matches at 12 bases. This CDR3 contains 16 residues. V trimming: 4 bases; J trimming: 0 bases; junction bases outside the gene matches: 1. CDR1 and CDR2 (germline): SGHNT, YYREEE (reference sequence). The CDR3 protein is CASSRTSGANTGELFF. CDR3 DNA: TGTGCCAGCAGCCGGACTAGCGGGGCGAACACCGGGGAGCTGTTTTTT.

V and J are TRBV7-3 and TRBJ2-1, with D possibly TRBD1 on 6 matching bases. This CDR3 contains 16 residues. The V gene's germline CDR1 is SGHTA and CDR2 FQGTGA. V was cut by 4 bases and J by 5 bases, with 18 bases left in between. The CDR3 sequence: CASSSSSGTLNNEQFF. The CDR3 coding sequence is TGTGCCAGCAGCTCCAGTTCCGGGACACTTAACAATGAGCAGTTCTTC.

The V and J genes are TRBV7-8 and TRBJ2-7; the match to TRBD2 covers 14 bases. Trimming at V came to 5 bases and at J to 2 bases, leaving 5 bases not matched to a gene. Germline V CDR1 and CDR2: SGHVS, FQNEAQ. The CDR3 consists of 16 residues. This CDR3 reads CASSPLGLAGAYEQYF. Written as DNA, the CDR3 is TGTGCCAGCAGCCCGCTGGGACTAGCGGGAGCCTACGAGCAGTACTTC.

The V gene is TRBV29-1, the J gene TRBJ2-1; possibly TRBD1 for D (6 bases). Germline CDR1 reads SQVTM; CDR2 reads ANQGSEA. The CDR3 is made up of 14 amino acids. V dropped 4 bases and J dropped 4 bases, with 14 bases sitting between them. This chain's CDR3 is CSVVGGFQYNEQFF. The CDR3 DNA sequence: TGCAGCGTTGTAGGGGGATTCCAGTACAATGAGCAGTTCTTC.

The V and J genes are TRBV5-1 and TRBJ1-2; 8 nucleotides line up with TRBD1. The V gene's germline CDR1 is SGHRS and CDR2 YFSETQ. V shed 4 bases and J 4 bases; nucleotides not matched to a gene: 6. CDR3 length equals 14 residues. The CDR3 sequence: CASSTGQGTYGYTF. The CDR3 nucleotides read TGCGCCAGCAGCACCGGACAGGGTACCTATGGCTACACCTTC.

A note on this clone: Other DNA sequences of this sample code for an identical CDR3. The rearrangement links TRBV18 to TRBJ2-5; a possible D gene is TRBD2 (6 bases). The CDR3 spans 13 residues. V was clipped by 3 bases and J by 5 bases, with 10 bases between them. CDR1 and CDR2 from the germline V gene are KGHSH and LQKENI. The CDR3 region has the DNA TGTGCCAGCTCACCCTTGGGGAGGGAGACCCAGTACTTC. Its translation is CASSPLGRETQYF.